These T cell receptor beta chains were read from a single sample in a study of T cells in Graves' hyperthyroidism and ophthalmopathy. TCRdb independently ran MiXCR on the multiplex PCR reads; one entry per CDR3 protein. There are more than 650,000 distinct CDR3 sequences in the sample; about 14% occur only once, and around 9.6% lies in the top ten. The specimen was blood. The receptors were gathered from a woman younger than 35 with Graves' hyperthyroidism. Each CDR3 is given with its conserved first and last residue. D genes are given only for firm matches. Clone size is given for some rows only: seen once, a few or many times, or a class if the clone is expanded.

v_call	d_call	clone_size	j_call	cdr3_aa	cdr3_nt
TRBV29-1	TRBD1	NA	TRBJ1-1	CSVTGAAFF	TGCAGCGTTACAGGGGCAGCTTTCTTT
TRBV4-1	NA	few	TRBJ1-1	CASSLQIPMNTEAFF	TGCGCCAGCAGCCTCCAAATACCGATGAACACTGAAGCTTTCTTT
TRBV3-1	NA	few	TRBJ2-2	CASSQEFRRTGELFF	TGTGCCAGCAGCCAAGAGTTCCGTCGCACCGGGGAGCTGTTTTTT
TRBV11-2	NA	NA	TRBJ2-5	CAGSKNAETQYF	TGTGCCGGCAGTAAAAACGCAGAGACCCAGTACTTC
TRBV20-1	NA	many	TRBJ2-7	CSARLPGSYEQYF	TGCAGTGCTAGGCTACCCGGTTCCTACGAGCAGTACTTC
TRBV7-2	NA	few	TRBJ2-7	CASSSTGSFYEQYF	TGTGCCAGCAGCTCGACAGGTTCCTTCTACGAGCAGTACTTC
TRBV7-2	NA	few	TRBJ2-3	CASSLGPGSSTDTQYF	TGTGCCAGCAGCTTAGGGCCCGGGAGTAGTACAGATACGCAGTATTTT
TRBV5-1	TRBD2	few	TRBJ2-1	CASSSGAGGFRNEQFF	TGCGCCAGCAGCTCGGGAGCGGGAGGCTTCAGGAATGAGCAGTTCTTC
TRBV28	TRBD2	many	TRBJ2-3	CASSLGGLAGYLSTDTQYF	TGTGCCAGCAGCCTCGGGGGACTAGCGGGGTATCTAAGCACAGATACGCAGTATTTT
TRBV7-3	NA	NA	TRBJ1-1	CASSHDGGPGEAFF	TGTGCCAGCAGCCACGACGGAGGTCCTGGTGAAGCTTTCTTT
TRBV7-8	NA	NA	TRBJ2-2	CASSAASNTGELFF	TGTGCCAGCAGCGCTGCTAGCAACACCGGGGAGCTGTTTTTT
TRBV5-8	TRBD1	NA	TRBJ1-2	CASSLPGQGNYGYTF	TGTGCCAGCAGCTTACCGGGACAGGGGAACTATGGCTACACCTTC
TRBV12-3/TRBV12-4	NA	NA	TRBJ1-2	CASTIDRLNCGYTF	TGTGCCAGCACCATAGACAGACTTAACTGTGGCTACACCTTC
TRBV20-1	NA	many	TRBJ2-1	CSARQGVFYNEQFF	TGCAGTGCCCGTCAGGGCGTCTTCTACAATGAGCAGTTCTTC
TRBV6-1	NA	NA	TRBJ1-2	CASNPPTGIPYGYTF	TGTGCCAGCAACCCCCCCACAGGGATCCCCTATGGCTACACCTTC
TRBV10-1	NA	NA	TRBJ2-7	CASSESGKAWEQYF	TGCGCCAGCAGTGAGTCTGGGAAAGCCTGGGAGCAGTACTTC